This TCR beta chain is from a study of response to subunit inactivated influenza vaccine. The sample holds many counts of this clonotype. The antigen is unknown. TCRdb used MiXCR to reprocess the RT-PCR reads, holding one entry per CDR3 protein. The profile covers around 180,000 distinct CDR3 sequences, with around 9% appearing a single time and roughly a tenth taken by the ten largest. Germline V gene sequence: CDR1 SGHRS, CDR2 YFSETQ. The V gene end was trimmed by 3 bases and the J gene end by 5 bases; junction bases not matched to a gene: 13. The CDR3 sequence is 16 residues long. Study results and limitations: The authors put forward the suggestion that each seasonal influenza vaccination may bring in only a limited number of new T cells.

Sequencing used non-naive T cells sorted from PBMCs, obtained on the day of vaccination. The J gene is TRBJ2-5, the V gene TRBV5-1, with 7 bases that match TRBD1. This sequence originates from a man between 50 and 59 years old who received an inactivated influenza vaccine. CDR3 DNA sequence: TGCGCCAGCAGCTGGCCTCGACAGGGTTCTCGGGAGACCCAGTACTTC. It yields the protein CASSWPRQGSRETQYF. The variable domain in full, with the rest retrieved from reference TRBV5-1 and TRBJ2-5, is KAGVTQTPRYLIKTRGQQVTLSCSPISGHRSVSWYQQTPGQGLQFLFEYFSETQRNKGNFPGRFSGRQFSNSRSEMNVSTLELGDSALYLCASSWPRQGSRETQYFGPGTRLLVL.